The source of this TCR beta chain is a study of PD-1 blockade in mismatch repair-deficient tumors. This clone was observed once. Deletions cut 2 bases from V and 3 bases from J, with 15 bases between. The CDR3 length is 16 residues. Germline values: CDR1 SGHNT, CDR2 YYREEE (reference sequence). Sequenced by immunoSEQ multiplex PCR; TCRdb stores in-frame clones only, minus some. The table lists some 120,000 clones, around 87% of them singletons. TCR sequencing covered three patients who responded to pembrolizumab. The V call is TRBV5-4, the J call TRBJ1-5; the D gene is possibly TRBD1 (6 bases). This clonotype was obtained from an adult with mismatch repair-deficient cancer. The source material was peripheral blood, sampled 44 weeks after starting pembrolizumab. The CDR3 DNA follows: TGTGCCAGCAGCTTCTACAGGGATGCGCCCAATCAGCCCCAGCATTTT. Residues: CASSFYRDAPNQPQHF.